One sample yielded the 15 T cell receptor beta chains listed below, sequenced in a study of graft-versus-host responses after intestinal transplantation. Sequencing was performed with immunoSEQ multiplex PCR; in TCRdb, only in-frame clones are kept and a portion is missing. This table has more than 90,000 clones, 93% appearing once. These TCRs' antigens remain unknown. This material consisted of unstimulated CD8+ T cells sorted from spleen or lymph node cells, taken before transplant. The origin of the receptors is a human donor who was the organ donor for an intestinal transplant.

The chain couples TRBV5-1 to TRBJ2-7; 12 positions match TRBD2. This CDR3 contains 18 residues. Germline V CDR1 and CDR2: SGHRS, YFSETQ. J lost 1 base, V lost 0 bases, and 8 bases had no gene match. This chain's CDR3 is CASSLAASGRAVSYEQYF. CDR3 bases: TGCGCCAGCAGCTTGGCGGCTAGCGGGAGGGCCGTTTCCTACGAGCAGTACTTC.

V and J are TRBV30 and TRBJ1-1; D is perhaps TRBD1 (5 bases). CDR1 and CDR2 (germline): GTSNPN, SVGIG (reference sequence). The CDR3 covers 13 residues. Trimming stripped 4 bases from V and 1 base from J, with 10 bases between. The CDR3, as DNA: TGTGCCTGGACCCGACAGACGAACACTGAAGCTTTCTTT. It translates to CAWTRQTNTEAFF.

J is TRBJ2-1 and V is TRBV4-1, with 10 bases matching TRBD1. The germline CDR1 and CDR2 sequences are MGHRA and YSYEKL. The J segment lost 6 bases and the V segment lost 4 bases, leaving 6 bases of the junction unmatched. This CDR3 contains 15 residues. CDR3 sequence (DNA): TGCGCCAGCAGCCTCGTTAGGACAGGGGGCAATGAGCAGTTCTTC. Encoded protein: CASSLVRTGGNEQFF.

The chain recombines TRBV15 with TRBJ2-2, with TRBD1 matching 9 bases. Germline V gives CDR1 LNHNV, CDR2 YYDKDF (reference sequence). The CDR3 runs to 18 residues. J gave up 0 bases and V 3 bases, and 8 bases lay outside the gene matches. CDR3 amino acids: CATSSDRGNYANTGELFF. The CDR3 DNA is TGTGCCACCAGCAGTGACAGGGGGAATTACGCGAACACCGGGGAGCTGTTTTTT.

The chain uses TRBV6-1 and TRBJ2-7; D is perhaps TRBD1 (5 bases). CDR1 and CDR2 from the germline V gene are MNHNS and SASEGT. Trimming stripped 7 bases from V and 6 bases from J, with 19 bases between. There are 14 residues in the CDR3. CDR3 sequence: CASTRPAGPSEQYF. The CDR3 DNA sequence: TGTGCCAGCACGAGGCCAGCAGGGCCTAGCGAGCAGTACTTC.

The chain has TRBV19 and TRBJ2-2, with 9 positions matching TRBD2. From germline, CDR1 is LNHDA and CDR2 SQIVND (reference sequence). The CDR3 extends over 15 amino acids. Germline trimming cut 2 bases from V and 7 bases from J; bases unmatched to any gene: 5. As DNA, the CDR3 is TGTGCCAGTAGTATATTAGCGGGAGCGGTCGGGGAGCTGTTTTTT. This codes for CASSILAGAVGELFF.

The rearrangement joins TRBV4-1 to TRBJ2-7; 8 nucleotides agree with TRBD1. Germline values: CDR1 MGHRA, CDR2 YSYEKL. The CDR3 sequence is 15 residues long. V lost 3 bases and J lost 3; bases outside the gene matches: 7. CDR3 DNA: TGCGCCAGCAGCCAGAGCCGGGACAGGAGCTACGAGCAGTACTTC. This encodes CASSQSRDRSYEQYF.

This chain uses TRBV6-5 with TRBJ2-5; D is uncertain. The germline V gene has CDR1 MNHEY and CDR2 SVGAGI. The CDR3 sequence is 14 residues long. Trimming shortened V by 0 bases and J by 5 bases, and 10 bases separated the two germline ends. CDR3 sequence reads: CASSYSMGDETQYF. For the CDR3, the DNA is TGTGCCAGCAGTTACTCTATGGGTGACGAGACCCAGTACTTC.

The CDR3 DNA sequence: TGTGCCAGCAGCGAAATGCGGCGGGAGGGAAGGTACTACGAGCAGTACTTC. Its translation: CASSEMRREGRYYEQYF. V gene TRBV7-2 combines with J gene TRBJ2-7; 9 nucleotides match TRBD2. V shed 5 bases and J 3 bases; nucleotides not matched to a gene: 14. Germline V gene lookup returns CDR1 SGHTA and CDR2 FQGNSA. CDR3 length: 17 amino acids. Combining the CDR3 with reference TRBV7-2 and TRBJ2-7 gives the whole variable domain GAGVSQSPSNKVTEKGKDVELRCDPISGHTALYWYRQSLGQGLEFLIYFQGNSAPDKSGLPSDRFSAERTGGSVSTLTIQRTQQEDSAVYLCASSEMRREGRYYEQYFGPGTRLTVT.

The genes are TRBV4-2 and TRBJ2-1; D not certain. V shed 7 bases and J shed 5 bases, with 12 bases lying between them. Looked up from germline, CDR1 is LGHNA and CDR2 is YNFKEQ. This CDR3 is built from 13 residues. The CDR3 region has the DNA TGTGCCAGCACCACGGTGATTCACAATGAGCAGTTCTTC. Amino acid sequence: CASTTVIHNEQFF.

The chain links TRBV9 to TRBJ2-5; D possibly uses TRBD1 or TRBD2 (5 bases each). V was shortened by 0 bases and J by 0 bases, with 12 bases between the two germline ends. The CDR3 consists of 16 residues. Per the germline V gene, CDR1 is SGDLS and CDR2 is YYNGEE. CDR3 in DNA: TGTGCCAGCAGCGTAGGGGACGGGCGGTACCAAGAGACCCAGTACTTC. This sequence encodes CASSVGDGRYQETQYF.

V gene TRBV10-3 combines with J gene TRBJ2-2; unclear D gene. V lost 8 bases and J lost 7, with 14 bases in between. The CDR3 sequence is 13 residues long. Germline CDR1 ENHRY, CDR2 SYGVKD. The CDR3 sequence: CAISKIRGGELFF. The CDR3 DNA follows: TGTGCCATCTCAAAGATCCGCGGCGGGGAGCTGTTTTTT.

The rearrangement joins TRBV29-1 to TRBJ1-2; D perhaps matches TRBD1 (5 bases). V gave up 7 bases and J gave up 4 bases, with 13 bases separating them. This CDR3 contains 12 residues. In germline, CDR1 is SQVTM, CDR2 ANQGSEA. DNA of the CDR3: TGCAGCGCCGACCAGGGCGGCTATGGCTACACCTTC. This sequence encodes CSADQGGYGYTF. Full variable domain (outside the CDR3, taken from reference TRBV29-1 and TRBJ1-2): SAVISQKPSRDICQRGTSLTIQCQVDSQVTMMFWYRQQPGQSLTLIATANQGSEATYESGFVIDKFPISRPNLTFSTLTVSNMSPEDSSIYLCSADQGGYGYTFGSGTRLTVV.

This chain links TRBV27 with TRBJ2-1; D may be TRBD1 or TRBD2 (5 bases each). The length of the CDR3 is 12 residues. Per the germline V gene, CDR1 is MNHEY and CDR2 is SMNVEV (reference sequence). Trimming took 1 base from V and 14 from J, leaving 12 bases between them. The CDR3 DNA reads TGTGCCAGCAGTTTATTGGGGGATAGGGAGTTCTTC. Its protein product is CASSLLGDREFF.

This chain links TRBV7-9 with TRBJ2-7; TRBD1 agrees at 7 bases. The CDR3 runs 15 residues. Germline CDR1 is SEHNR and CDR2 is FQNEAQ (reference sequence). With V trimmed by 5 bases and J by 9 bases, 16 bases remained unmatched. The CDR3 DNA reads TGTGCCAGCAGCACCCCGGACAGGTTACAACAGTGGCAGTACTTC. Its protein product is CASSTPDRLQQWQYF. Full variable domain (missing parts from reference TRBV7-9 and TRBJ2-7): DTGVSQNPRHKITKRGQNVTFRCDPISEHNRLYWYRQTLGQGPEFLTYFQNEAQLEKSRLLSDRFSAERPKGSFSTLEIQRTEQGDSAMYLCASSTPDRLQQWQYFGPGTRLTVT.